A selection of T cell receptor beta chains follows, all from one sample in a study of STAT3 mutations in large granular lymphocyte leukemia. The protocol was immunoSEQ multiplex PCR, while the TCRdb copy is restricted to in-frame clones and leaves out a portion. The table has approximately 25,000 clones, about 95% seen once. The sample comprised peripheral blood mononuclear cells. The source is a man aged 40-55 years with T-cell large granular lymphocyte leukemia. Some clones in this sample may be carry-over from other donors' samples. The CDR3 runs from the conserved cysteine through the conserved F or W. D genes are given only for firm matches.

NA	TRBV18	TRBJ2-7	CASSPPSRGSYEQYF
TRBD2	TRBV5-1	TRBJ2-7	CASSLAGATYEQYF
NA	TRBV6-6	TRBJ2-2	CASSLRRLGYTGELFF
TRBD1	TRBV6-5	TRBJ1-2	CASSYSTGTLNYGYTF
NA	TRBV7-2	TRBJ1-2	CASSLGGVGGYTF
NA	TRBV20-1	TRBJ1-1	CSARSGRVAFF
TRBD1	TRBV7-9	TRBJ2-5	CASSSRTGGETQYF
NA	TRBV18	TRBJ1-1	CASSPRTEGTEAFF
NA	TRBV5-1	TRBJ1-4	CASSPGAGEKLFF
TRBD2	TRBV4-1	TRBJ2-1	CASSQAAGDYNEQFF
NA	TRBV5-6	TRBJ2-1	CASSLRGGEQFF
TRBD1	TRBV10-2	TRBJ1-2	CASTDGQGDGYTF
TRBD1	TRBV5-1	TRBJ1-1	CASSFQGDTEAFF
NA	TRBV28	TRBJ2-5	CASSFSAPQETQYF
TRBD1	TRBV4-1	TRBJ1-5	CASSQESGRGDNQPQHF
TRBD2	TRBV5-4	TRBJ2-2	CASSAQRGGHDGELFF
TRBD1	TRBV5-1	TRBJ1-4	CASSLTGQGRRTNEKLFF
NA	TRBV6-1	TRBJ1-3	CASSEVGFGSGNTIYF
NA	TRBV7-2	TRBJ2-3	CASSLDWSTDTQYF
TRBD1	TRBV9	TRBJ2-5	CASSAREGQGAHGTQYF
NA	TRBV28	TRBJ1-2	CAILSGANYGYTF
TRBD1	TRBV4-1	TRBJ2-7	CASSLGTGGPYEQYF
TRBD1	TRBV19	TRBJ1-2	CASSPGGAILNYGYTF
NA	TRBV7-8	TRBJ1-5	CASSLYRDQPQHF
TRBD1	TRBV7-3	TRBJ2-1	CASSLTGGTGAGDNEQFF
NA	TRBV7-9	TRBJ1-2	CASSLAQTAGYTF
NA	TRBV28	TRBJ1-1	CATRRMNTEAFF
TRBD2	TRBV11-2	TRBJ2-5	CASSQTSGGETQYF